This T cell receptor beta chain stems from a study of glioma-infiltrating T cells after dendritic cell vaccination. Time point here: after dendritic cell vaccination, including at tumor progression/relapse. PBMC were collected before vaccination, two weeks after the third vaccination, and at progression. V was pared by 3 bases and J by 3 bases, with 7 bases of the junction left unmatched. Germline-derived CDR1 and CDR2 are SGHTS and YDEGEE. This CDR3 comprises 17 residues. The PCR used 60 V beta and 13 J beta primers. The protocol was immunoSEQ multiplex PCR, while the TCRdb copy is restricted to in-frame clones and leaves out a portion. The table includes 100,000 to 120,000 clones, about 90% detected once. Study conclusions and caveats: No direct clonality-survival link was found; a diverse polyclonal response may matter.

In the case of this clone: Its cognate antigen is unknown.

The rearrangement uses TRBV5-8 and TRBJ2-2; 11 bases map to TRBD2. The TCR sequence derives from a human donor with glioblastoma. The sequencing here drew on blood, taken after dendritic cell vaccination. The CDR3, as DNA: TGTGCCAGCAGCTGGGGGGGACTAGCGGCCCACACCGGGGAGCTGTTTTTT. It translates to CASSWGGLAAHTGELFF.